This TCR beta chain originates from a study of cytomegalovirus exposure and HLA in healthy donors. Trimming shortened V by 0 bases and J by 5 bases, and 8 bases separated the two germline ends. This CDR3 spans 14 amino acids. The germline V gene has CDR1 LGHNA and CDR2 YNFKEQ. Clones were sequenced by immunoSEQ multiplex PCR, and TCRdb holds only the in-frame ones, with some missing. The sample includes roughly 65,000 clones, about 89% of them seen just once. Sequenced input: PBMCs. The receptor comes from a young man in good health and CMV-seronegative. The chain recombines TRBV4-2 with TRBJ1-5, with unresolved D. For the CDR3, the DNA is TGTGCCAGCAGCCAAGAGGGCAGATATCAGCCCCAGCATTTT. The encoded protein is CASSQEGRYQPQHF.